A single sample is the source of the 3 T cell receptor beta chains below, sequenced in a study of cytomegalovirus exposure and HLA in healthy donors. The PCR had 60 Vbeta and 13 Jbeta primers. Generated by immunoSEQ multiplex PCR, the TCRdb table keeps only in-frame clones and is missing some. The repertoire holds 95,000 to 150,000 clones, with 75% to 85% as singletons. Sequenced: PBMCs. Receptor source: a man aged 25 to 40 in good health and CMV-seropositive.

The rearrangement uses TRBV6-1 and TRBJ1-6; 11 nucleotides align to TRBD1. The CDR3 is 14 residues long. J gave up 8 bases and V 11 bases, and 8 bases lay outside the gene matches. Germline V gene lookup returns CDR1 MNHNS and CDR2 SASEGT. The CDR3 spells CAARDRGRDSPLHF. The CDR3 DNA sequence: TGTGCCGCTCGGGACAGGGGGAGGGATTCACCCCTCCACTTT.

The chain links TRBV6-4 to TRBJ2-1, with 8 nucleotides matching TRBD2. Germline loops: CDR1 MRHNA, CDR2 SNTAGT. The J segment lost 6 bases and the V segment lost 1 base, leaving 5 bases of the junction unmatched. CDR3 length: 15 amino acids. The CDR3 sequence: CASSDLSGGLNEQFF. The CDR3 DNA reads as TGTGCCAGCAGTGACTTGTCGGGGGGGCTCAATGAGCAGTTCTTC.

V usage is TRBV4-2 and J usage is TRBJ2-7; D is perhaps TRBD2 (7 bases). Between the trimmed V and J ends, which lost 2 bases and 3 bases, there was a span of 17 bases. The CDR3 has 16 amino acids. Germline V gene lookup returns CDR1 LGHNA and CDR2 YNFKEQ. The CDR3 sequence is CASSQRRGGIDYEQYF. CDR3 DNA sequence: TGTGCCAGCAGCCAACGGAGGGGGGGAATAGACTACGAGCAGTACTTC.